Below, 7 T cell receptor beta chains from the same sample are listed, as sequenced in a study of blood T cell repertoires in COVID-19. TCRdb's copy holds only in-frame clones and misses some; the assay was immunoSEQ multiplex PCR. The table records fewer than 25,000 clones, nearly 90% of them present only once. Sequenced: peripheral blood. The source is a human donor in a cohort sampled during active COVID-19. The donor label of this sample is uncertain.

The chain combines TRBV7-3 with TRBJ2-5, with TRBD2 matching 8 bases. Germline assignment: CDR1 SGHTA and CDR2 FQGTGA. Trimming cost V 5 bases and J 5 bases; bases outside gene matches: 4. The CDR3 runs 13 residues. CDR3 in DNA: TGTGCCAGCAGCAAGACTAGCGCGGAGACCCAGTACTTC. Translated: CASSKTSAETQYF.

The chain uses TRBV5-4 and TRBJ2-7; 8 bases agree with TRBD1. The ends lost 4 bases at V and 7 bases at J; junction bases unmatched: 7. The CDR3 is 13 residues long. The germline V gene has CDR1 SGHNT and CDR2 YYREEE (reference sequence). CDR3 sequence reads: CASSRTGKKEQYF. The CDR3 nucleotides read TGTGCCAGCAGCCGGACAGGGAAGAAAGAGCAGTACTTC.

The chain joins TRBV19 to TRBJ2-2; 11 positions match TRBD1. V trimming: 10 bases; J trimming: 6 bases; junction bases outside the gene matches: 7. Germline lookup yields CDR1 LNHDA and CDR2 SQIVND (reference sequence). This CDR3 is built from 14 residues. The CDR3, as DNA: TGTGCCACCGCCGGGACAGGGGGTGCCGGGGAGCTGTTTTTT. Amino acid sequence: CATAGTGGAGELFF.

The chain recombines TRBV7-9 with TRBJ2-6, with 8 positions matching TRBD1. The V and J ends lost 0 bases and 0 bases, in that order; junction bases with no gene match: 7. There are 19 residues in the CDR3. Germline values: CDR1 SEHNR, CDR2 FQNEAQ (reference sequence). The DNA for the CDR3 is TGTGCCAGCAGCTTAGCGTTGAACAGGGGGGCCTCTGGGGCCAACGTCCTGACTTTC. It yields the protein CASSLALNRGASGANVLTF. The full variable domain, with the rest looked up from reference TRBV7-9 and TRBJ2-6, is DTGVSQNPRHKITKRGQNVTFRCDPISEHNRLYWYRQTLGQGPEFLTYFQNEAQLEKSRLLSDRFSAERPKGSFSTLEIQRTEQGDSAMYLCASSLALNRGASGANVLTFGAGSRLTVL.

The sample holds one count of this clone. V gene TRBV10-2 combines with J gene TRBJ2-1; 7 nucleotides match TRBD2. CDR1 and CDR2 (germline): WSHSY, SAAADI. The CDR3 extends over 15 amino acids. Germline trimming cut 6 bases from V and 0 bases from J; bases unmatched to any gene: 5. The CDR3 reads CASSVGGSSYNEQFF. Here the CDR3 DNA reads TGCGCCAGCAGCGTGGGCGGGAGCTCCTACAATGAGCAGTTCTTC.

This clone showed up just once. CDR3 residues: CASSPLGLGGPLTEAFF. Written as DNA, the CDR3 is TGTGCCAGCAGCCCTCTAGGGCTCGGGGGGCCTCTAACTGAAGCTTTCTTT. V usage is TRBV13 and J usage is TRBJ1-1; possible D gene TRBD1, 6 bases. Trimming removed 5 bases at V and 5 bases at J, with 24 bases between. Germline V lookup: CDR1 PRHDT, CDR2 FYEKMQ (reference sequence). This CDR3 contains 17 residues.

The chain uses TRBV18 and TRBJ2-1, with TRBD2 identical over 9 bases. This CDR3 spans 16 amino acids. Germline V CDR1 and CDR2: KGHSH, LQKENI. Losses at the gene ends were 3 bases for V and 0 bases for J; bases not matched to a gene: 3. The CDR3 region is CASSPYSGSSYNEQFF. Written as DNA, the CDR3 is TGTGCCAGCTCACCCTATAGCGGGAGCTCCTACAATGAGCAGTTCTTC.